This T cell receptor beta chain is drawn from a study of blood T cell repertoires in COVID-19. Overall study: Acute and convalescent COVID-19 samples came from the United States, Italy and Spain. T cells, B-cell-depleted T cells, or PBMCs supplied cDNA or gDNA.

Authors' analysis steps: Estimates of nucleated cell counts were drawn from the amplification of reference gene primers. Some clones are missing from TCRdb's copy, which holds only in-frame ones; the method was immunoSEQ multiplex PCR. That table supplies the V and J calls and clone size; D and trimming were determined from the DNA. The sample lists about 220,000 clones; under 90% were seen once. V lost 7 bases and J 6 bases, leaving 13 bases between the germline ends. The CDR3 has 13 residues. Per the germline V gene, CDR1 is SGHVS and CDR2 is FQNEAQ. V is TRBV7-8 and J is TRBJ2-1; D is perhaps TRBD1 (6 bases). The sequenced material came from peripheral blood. The clonotype comes from a woman aged 60-75 years who had recovered from COVID-19. The CDR3 spells CASTWDKGNEQFF. For the CDR3, the DNA is TGTGCCAGCACGTGGGACAAAGGCAATGAGCAGTTCTTC.